One sample yielded the 18 T cell receptor beta chains listed below, sequenced in a study of breast tumors, draining lymph nodes, adjacent tissues (TCRdb year 2016). Receptor amplification or capture employed multiplex PCR. Sequencing relied on an Illumina HiSeq 2000. TCRdb handled the public reads itself, with Q25 trimming in fastp and clone calling in MiXCR, and kept productive beta chains. Rows are unified per CDR3 protein, each entry keeping the most common DNA and genes. The sample yields around 230,000 distinct CDR3 sequences; around 32% were counted once. Together, the top ten hold 1.4% of the sample. Lymph node samples came from the axillary draining lymph nodes of breast cancer patients. Specimen: axillary lymph node tissue. The receptors come from a female donor with breast cancer. Some clones in this sample may be carry-over from other donors' samples.

The chain is built from TRBV27 and TRBJ1-6; D might be TRBD1 (6 bases). V lost 2 bases and J 6 bases, leaving 17 bases between the germline ends. Germline CDR1 MNHEY, CDR2 SMNVEV (reference sequence). The CDR3 runs 17 residues. The CDR3 coding sequence is TGTGCCAGCAGTTTAGGGGGGGGCTCCGGGATTAATTCACCCCTCCACTTT. It specifies CASSLGGGSGINSPLHF.

As concerns this clonotype: A much larger clone differs by one base, so this may be a read error. The chain recombines TRBV5-5 with TRBJ1-5; D is ambiguous. The CDR3 spans 14 residues. Germline CDR1 SGHKS, CDR2 YYEKEE (reference sequence). CDR3 residues: CASSQDRRNQPPHF. The CDR3 region has the DNA TGTGCCAGCAGCCAAGATAGGAGGAATCAGCCCCCGCATTTT.

This clonotype has only one observation. The rearrangement uses TRBV2 and TRBJ2-5; TRBD2 aligns across 13 bases. J gave up 5 bases and V 6 bases, and 9 bases lay outside the gene matches. CDR1 is SNHLY and CDR2 is FYNNEI in the germline V gene. The CDR3 is made up of 16 amino acids. The CDR3 DNA follows: TGTGCCAGCAGGCCTACTAGCGGGAGGGCGGGGGAGACCCAGTACTTC. Translation: CASRPTSGRAGETQYF.

This clonotype has a single count. The chain combines TRBV9 with TRBJ2-3, with D uncertain. Per germline, CDR1 SGDLS and CDR2 YYNGEE. The CDR3 has 13 amino acids. Trimming took off 0 bases at V and 4 bases at J, with 6 bases between the two ends. As DNA, the CDR3 is TGTGCCAGCAGCGTAGATGGTTCAGATACGCAGTATTTT. Translated: CASSVDGSDTQYF. The full variable domain, in which reference TRBV9 and TRBJ2-3 provide the parts outside the CDR3, is DSGVTQTPKHLITATGQRVTLRCSPRSGDLSVYWYQQSLDQGLQFLIQYYNGEERAKGNILERFSAQQFPDLHSELNLSSLELGDSALYFCASSVDGSDTQYFGPGTRLTVL.

This clonotype was detected many times. The chain links TRBV4-1 to TRBJ2-3; 13 nucleotides match TRBD2. Germline-derived CDR1 and CDR2 are MGHRA and YSYEKL. Unmatched junction bases numbered 5, after V lost 4 bases and J lost 4 bases. This CDR3 has 16 amino acids. The CDR3 DNA follows: TGCGCCAGCAGCCGGCAACTAGCGGGAGGGCCAGATACGCAGTATTTT. It encodes CASSRQLAGGPDTQYF.

On this clonotype itself: Compared with germline, one end of the junction differs, possibly owing to a read error. This chain uses TRBV24-1 with TRBJ2-6, with 7 bases identical to TRBD1. Germline CDR1 reads KGHDR; CDR2 reads SFDVKD. CDR3 length: 19 amino acids. The CDR3 protein is CATSEGPGQQISGANVLPF. DNA of the CDR3: TGTGCCACCAGTGAGGGACCGGGACAGCAAATCTCTGGGGCCAACGTCCTGCCCTTC.

Of note for this clonotype: Germline is not matched at one junction end, which may reflect a read error. The chain is built from TRBV15 and TRBJ2-7; 9 bases are a match to TRBD1. The germline V gene has CDR1 LNHNV and CDR2 YYDKDF (reference sequence). CDR3 length: 14 amino acids. The CDR3 loop is CAISRTGALSEQYF. CDR3 DNA: TGTGCCATCAGCAGGACAGGGGCTTTATCCGAGCAGTACTTC.

This clonotype was counted only a few times. A much larger clone is a single base away; this may be a read error. The rearrangement joins TRBV20-1 to TRBJ2-7; D might be TRBD2 (7 bases). The CDR3 runs 16 residues. Germline lookup yields CDR1 DFQATT and CDR2 SNEGSKA (reference sequence). The V gene lost 3 bases and the J gene lost 5 bases, with 23 bases spanning the gap. CDR3 protein: CSASGGPSGTSNEQYF. The CDR3 DNA is TGCAGTGCTAGTGGGGGCCCCAGCGGGACGTCCAACGAGCAGTACTTC.

This clonotype was found many times. This chain uses TRBV6-1 with TRBJ1-5, with TRBD1 matching 9 bases. The ends lost 0 bases at V and 5 bases at J; junction bases unmatched: 5. Germline assignment: CDR1 MNHNS and CDR2 SASEGT. This CDR3 is built from 16 residues. The CDR3 region has the DNA TGTGCCAGCAGTGAAGCACAGGGGGCCCCCCATCAGCCCCAGCATTTT. Its translation: CASSEAQGAPHQPQHF.

In this sample, this clonotype turned up a few times. The V and J genes are TRBV18 and TRBJ2-1, with a tentative D call TRBD2 (5 bases). The length of the CDR3 is 15 residues. The V end was cut by 3 bases, the J end by 0 bases, with 9 bases between. Germline CDR1 reads KGHSH; CDR2 reads LQKENI. The CDR3, as DNA: TGTGCCAGCTCACCTCTACTAGGCTCCTACAATGAGCAGTTCTTC. Protein sequence: CASSPLLGSYNEQFF.

Many counts were recorded for this clonotype. J is TRBJ1-4 and V is TRBV2; TRBD1 matches 8 bases. V shed 8 bases, J shed 4 bases, and the junction held 6 bases outside the gene matches. The CDR3 runs 14 residues. The germline gives CDR1 SNHLY, CDR2 FYNNEI. The DNA of the CDR3 is TGTGCCAGCTCACAGGACAGGGTTAATGAAAAACTGTTTTTT. It is translated as CASSQDRVNEKLFF. Full variable domain (rest looked up from reference TRBV2 and TRBJ1-4): EPEVTQTPSHQVTQMGQEVILRCVPISNHLYFYWYRQILGQKVEFLVSFYNNEISEKSEIFDDQFSVERPDGSNFTLKIRSTKLEDSAMYFCASSQDRVNEKLFFGSGTQLSVL.

About this clonotype: This could be a read error, since a much larger clone is one nucleotide away. The CDR3 region has the DNA TGCAGTGCTAGGGGCAGCACCTATGGCTCCACCTTC. Its translation is CSARGSTYGSTF. V usage is TRBV20-1 and J usage is TRBJ1-2, with D uncertain. This CDR3 has 12 amino acids. Germline CDR1 and CDR2: DFQATT and SNEGSKA (reference sequence).

This clonotype came up many times. The gene calls are TRBV20-1 and TRBJ2-1; D not certain. The V gene lost 0 bases and the J gene lost 7 bases, with 7 bases spanning the gap. CDR1 DFQATT and CDR2 SNEGSKA come from the germline V gene (reference sequence). The CDR3 is 12 residues long. The chain's CDR3 is CSARDLGNEQFF. The CDR3 region has the DNA TGCAGTGCTAGAGATCTCGGGAATGAGCAGTTCTTC.

This clonotype turned up a few times. The chain couples TRBV6-1 to TRBJ2-1; D is perhaps TRBD2 (7 bases). V was pared by 4 bases and J by 5 bases, with 12 bases between. CDR1 and CDR2 from the germline V gene are MNHNS and SASEGT. This CDR3 contains 14 residues. The CDR3 loop reads CASSARGGDNEQFF. The CDR3 DNA reads as TGTGCCAGCAGTGCCCGAGGGGGGGACAATGAGCAGTTCTTC.

This clonotype was detected many times. The chain links TRBV5-1 to TRBJ2-2; D might be TRBD1 (6 bases). Trimming stripped 6 bases from V and 6 bases from J, with 9 bases between. Germline V gene data show CDR1 as SGHRS and CDR2 as YFSETQ. This CDR3 region has 12 residues. CDR3 coding DNA: TGCGCCAGCACTCCAGGGGCCGGGGAGCTGTTTTTT. Translating it yields CASTPGAGELFF. The full variable domain, its missing parts supplied by reference TRBV5-1 and TRBJ2-2, is KAGVTQTPRYLIKTRGQQVTLSCSPISGHRSVSWYQQTPGQGLQFLFEYFSETQRNKGNFPGRFSGRQFSNSRSEMNVSTLELGDSALYLCASTPGAGELFFGEGSRLTVL.

This clonotype was picked up many times. V gene TRBV4-3 combines with J gene TRBJ2-2, with a possible D match to TRBD2 (6 bases). This CDR3 spans 15 amino acids. Germline CDR1 LGHNA, CDR2 YSLEER. V was pared by 7 bases and J by 1 base, with 13 bases between. The CDR3 reads CASNRDLLNTGELFF. CDR3 in DNA: TGCGCCAGCAACCGGGACTTACTGAACACCGGGGAGCTGTTTTTT.

The chain has TRBV4-2 and TRBJ2-2; maybe TRBD1 (7 bases). Germline V gives CDR1 LGHNA, CDR2 YNFKEQ. Deletions cut 4 bases from V and 6 bases from J, with 21 bases between. The CDR3 has 17 residues. The chain's CDR3 is CASSLRVGLQGSGELFF. Here the CDR3 DNA reads TGTGCCAGCAGCCTCCGCGTCGGACTACAGGGGTCCGGGGAGCTGTTTTTT.

The V gene is TRBV2, the J gene TRBJ1-2; D may be TRBD1 (5 bases). V lost 3 bases to trimming and J lost 12 bases, with 29 bases between them. This CDR3 has 17 residues. The germline V gene has CDR1 SNHLY and CDR2 FYNNEI. This CDR3 reads CASSDPYNEQGSTSHTF. The CDR3 DNA reads as TGTGCCAGCAGTGACCCTTACAATGAGCAGGGATCGACGTCACACACCTTC.